This paragraph reports one T cell receptor (beta chain). The target antigen is unknown. The CDR3 has 16 amino acids. Germline V CDR1 and CDR2: SGHAT, FQNNGV. Trimming removed 5 bases from V and 7 bases from J; junction bases left unmatched: 12. The data belong to a study of CD8+ T cells in alopecia areata. Findings and limits, study-wide: TCR sharing was clearer in mice than between patients, perhaps partly owing to patient HLA diversity. Higher clonality than in normal scalp was seen in lesional scalp, especially alopecia totalis/universalis.

Extraction of RNA preceded its reverse transcription into cDNA, which served as the sequencing template. Assay: immunoSEQ multiplex PCR; the TCRdb copy retains only in-frame clones and omits some. The sample consists of about 23,000 clones, roughly 50% of them appearing once. This chain links TRBV11-2 with TRBJ2-7; TRBD2 aligns across 12 bases. Sample: NKG2D-high CD8+ T cells sorted from blood. The clonotype originates from a human donor with alopecia areata. CDR3 coding DNA: TGTGCCAGCAGCCTACGGACTAGCGGGACCCTGGGGGAGCAGTACTTC. It encodes CASSLRTSGTLGEQYF.